This entry describes one TCR beta chain. The antigen remains undetermined. Specified time point: week 23, last vaccination. Doses comprised 300 ug of mutant IDH1 20-mer peptide each, plus topical imiquimod. The CDR3 sequence is 14 residues long. CDR1 and CDR2 from the germline V gene are SGHNT and YYREEE (reference sequence). Trimming removed 3 bases from V and 2 bases from J, with 12 bases in between. Method: immunoSEQ multiplex PCR; TCRdb's copy keeps in-frame clones and lacks some. Counted here are approximately 44,000 clones, 70% to 85% occurring once; the ten biggest clones make up about 2.4%. This entry is derived from a study of a mutant IDH1 vaccine in newly diagnosed glioma. Study-wide results and limits: The occurrence of vaccine-induced immune responses was seen in over 90% of patients.

The rearrangement joins TRBV5-4 to TRBJ2-7; the D gene is possibly TRBD1 (6 bases). Specimen: PBMCs, collected from a glioma patient whose treatment included an IDH1 peptide vaccine. The sequence derives from a woman aged 18-29 years with glioma. Some clones in this sample may be carry-over from other donors' samples. CDR3 DNA sequence: TGTGCCAGCAGCTGGGGGCGGGCGACCTACGAGCAGTACTTC. Protein product: CASSWGRATYEQYF.